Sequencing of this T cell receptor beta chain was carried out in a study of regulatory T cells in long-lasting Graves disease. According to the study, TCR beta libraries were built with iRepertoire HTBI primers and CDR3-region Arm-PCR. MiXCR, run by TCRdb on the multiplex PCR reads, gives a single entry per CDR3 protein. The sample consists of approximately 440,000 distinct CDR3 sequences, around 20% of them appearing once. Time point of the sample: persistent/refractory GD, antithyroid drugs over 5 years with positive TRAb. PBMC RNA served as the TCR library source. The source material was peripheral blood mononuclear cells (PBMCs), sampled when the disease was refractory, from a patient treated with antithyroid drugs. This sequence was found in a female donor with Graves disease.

In DNA, the CDR3 is TGTGCCAGCACCGACCCCAGGAATAGCAATCAGCCCCAGCATTTT. Its translation is CASTDPRNSNQPQHF. The chain carries TRBV6-1 and TRBJ1-5, with D uncertain. The CDR3 has 15 amino acids. In germline, CDR1 is MNHNS, CDR2 SASEGT. Trimming took off 7 bases at V and 0 bases at J, with 13 bases between the two ends.